A selection of T cell receptor beta chains follows, all from one sample in a study of a mutant IDH1 vaccine in newly diagnosed glioma. No cognate antigen is known for these TCRs. Clones were sequenced by immunoSEQ multiplex PCR, and TCRdb holds only the in-frame ones, with some missing. In the table there are tens of thousands of clones, over 70% of which are singletons. The specimen comprised PBMCs, sampled from a glioma patient whose treatment included an IDH1 peptide vaccine. The receptors come from a woman aged 40 to 50 with glioma. Some clones in this sample may be carry-over from other donors' samples. The CDR3 runs from the conserved cysteine through the conserved F or W. D genes are given only for firm matches. Clone size, where shown, is once, few, many, or a class for clones that have expanded.

size | J | D | V | CDR3 | DNA
- | TRBJ1-6 | TRBD1 | TRBV6-5 | CASNNRGDSPLHF | TGTGCCAGCAACAACAGGGGCGATTCACCCCTCCACTTT
- | TRBJ2-5 | - | TRBV7-9 | CASSPRTEETQYF | TGTGCCAGCAGCCCTCGGACAGAAGAGACCCAGTACTTC
- | TRBJ1-5 | TRBD1 | TRBV4-2 | CASSQSDRDSEQPQHF | TGTGCCAGCAGCCAGAGTGACAGGGACAGCGAGCAGCCCCAGCATTTT
once | TRBJ1-1 | - | TRBV25-1 | CASSEWGGAVNTEAFF | TGTGCCAGCAGTGAATGGGGGGGGGCAGTGAACACTGAAGCTTTCTTT
- | TRBJ2-7 | TRBD1 | TRBV4-3 | CASSQYTTGYEQYF | TGCGCCAGCAGCCAGTACACGACAGGGTACGAGCAGTACTTC
- | TRBJ2-1 | - | TRBV1 | CTSSPPNPNEQFF | TGCACCAGCAGCCCGCCAAACCCCAATGAGCAGTTCTTC
few | TRBJ1-1 | - | TRBV30 | CAWSRQGNTEAFF | TGTGCCTGGAGTAGACAAGGAAACACTGAAGCTTTCTTT
- | TRBJ1-1 | - | TRBV27 | CASSLVLGGRIGEAFF | TGTGCCAGCAGTTTGGTTTTGGGGGGTAGAATTGGTGAAGCTTTCTTT
- | TRBJ2-5 | - | TRBV6-6 | CASSRTTTAETQYF | TGTGCCAGCAGCCGCACGACGACAGCAGAGACCCAGTACTTC
- | TRBJ2-7 | - | TRBV6-5 | CASRLGPHYEQYF | TGTGCCAGCCGTCTCGGGCCCCACTACGAGCAGTACTTC
- | TRBJ2-1 | TRBD2 | TRBV19 | CASSIDLGIAGRNEQFF | TGTGCCAGTAGTATAGATCTAGGTATAGCGGGGCGCAATGAGCAGTTCTTC
- | TRBJ1-1 | - | TRBV5-6 | CASMITGRIAEAFF | TGTGCCAGTATGATAACAGGGCGGATCGCTGAAGCTTTCTTT
- | TRBJ1-1 | - | TRBV7-3 | CASSPGHANTEAFF | TGTGCCAGCAGCCCCGGACACGCAAACACTGAAGCTTTCTTT
- | TRBJ2-7 | - | TRBV7-9 | CASSLNPYEQYF | TGTGCCAGCAGCTTAAACCCCTACGAGCAGTACTTC
- | TRBJ1-4 | - | TRBV5-4 | CASSFQGLNEKLFF | TGTGCCAGCAGCTTCCAGGGACTCAATGAAAAACTGTTTTTT
once | TRBJ2-5 | TRBD1 | TRBV4-3 | CASSRGTGQETQYF | TGCGCCAGCAGCCGCGGGACAGGGCAAGAGACCCAGTACTTC
few | TRBJ1-1 | - | TRBV28 | CASSPLRGRGEAFF | TGTGCCAGCAGTCCCCTCCGGGGCCGAGGGGAAGCTTTCTTT
- | TRBJ2-5 | - | TRBV9 | CASNGVGGETQYF | TGTGCCAGCAACGGGGTGGGTGGGGAGACCCAGTACTTC
- | TRBJ2-3 | - | TRBV9 | CASSGLDADTQYF | TGTGCCAGCAGCGGATTAGATGCAGATACGCAGTATTTT
- | TRBJ1-5 | - | TRBV6-5 | CASSYAGGSNQPQHF | TGTGCCAGCAGTTACGCCGGGGGGAGCAATCAGCCCCAGCATTTT
- | TRBJ1-1 | - | TRBV5-1 | CASAAWGAEAFF | TGCGCCAGCGCTGCCTGGGGAGCTGAAGCTTTCTTT
once | TRBJ2-7 | - | TRBV5-6 | CASSAHVSSYEQYF | TGTGCCAGCAGCGCCCATGTTAGCTCCTACGAGCAGTACTTC
- | TRBJ1-2 | - | TRBV11-1 | CASSPDTYGYTF | TGTGCCAGCAGCCCCGACACCTATGGCTACACCTTC
- | TRBJ1-3 | - | TRBV6-5 | CASSTQGRGNTIYF | TGTGCCAGCAGTACCCAGGGGAGAGGAAACACCATATATTTT
- | TRBJ2-7 | - | TRBV20-1 | CSASLRNEQYF | TGCAGTGCTAGCCTAAGAAACGAGCAGTACTTC
once | TRBJ1-1 | - | TRBV5-6 | CASSLARERRTEAFF | TGTGCCAGCAGCTTGGCGAGGGAAAGGAGAACTGAAGCTTTCTTT
- | TRBJ2-2 | TRBD2 | TRBV9 | CASRVGTSGNTGELFF | TGTGCCAGCAGAGTTGGGACTAGCGGTAACACCGGGGAGCTGTTTTTT
once | TRBJ2-1 | TRBD2 | TRBV7-2 | CASSPIAGVADEQFF | TGTGCCAGCAGCCCAATAGCGGGAGTGGCAGATGAGCAGTTCTTC
- | TRBJ2-1 | TRBD2 | TRBV18 | CASRSGRWDNEQFF | TGTGCCAGTAGAAGCGGGAGATGGGACAATGAGCAGTTCTTC
- | TRBJ2-2 | TRBD2 | TRBV6-5 | CASSRGGNTGELFF | TGTGCCAGCAGCCGCGGGGGGAACACCGGGGAGCTGTTTTTT
- | TRBJ1-1 | - | TRBV7-9 | CASSLATDTEAFF | TGTGCCAGCAGCTTAGCGACCGACACTGAAGCTTTCTTT
- | TRBJ1-1 | - | TRBV4-1 | CASSQARVRGNTEAFF | TGCGCCAGCAGCCAAGCGAGAGTGAGGGGGAACACTGAAGCTTTCTTT
- | TRBJ1-5 | - | TRBV6-5 | CASSYQSNQPQHF | TGTGCCAGCAGTTACCAAAGTAATCAGCCCCAGCATTTT
- | TRBJ1-2 | - | TRBV7-9 | CASSFPAPYGYTF | TGTGCCAGCAGCTTCCCTGCTCCATATGGCTACACCTTC
medium-sized | TRBJ2-7 | - | TRBV7-2 | CASSSTRHEQYF | TGTGCCAGCAGCTCGACTCGACATGAGCAGTACTTC
once | TRBJ1-2 | - | TRBV2 | CASSEAGRGSYGYTF | TGTGCCAGCAGTGAGGCGGGTAGGGGGAGTTATGGCTACACCTTC
- | TRBJ2-7 | - | TRBV7-2 | CASTIPGPSYEQYF | TGTGCCAGCACTATCCCGGGACCTAGCTACGAGCAGTACTTC
- | TRBJ1-1 | TRBD1 | TRBV6-4 | CASRSGQSSTEAFF | TGTGCCAGCAGATCGGGACAGTCATCGACTGAAGCTTTCTTT
- | TRBJ1-2 | - | TRBV4-3 | CASSQDRTLPGYGYTF | TGCGCCAGCAGCCAAGATAGGACCCTACCGGGCTATGGCTACACCTTC
- | TRBJ1-2 | - | TRBV11-2 | CASSLTAYGYTF | TGTGCCAGCAGCCTGACGGCGTATGGCTACACCTTC
- | TRBJ1-5 | - | TRBV25-1 | CASSIGASNQPQHF | TGTGCCAGCAGTATCGGGGCTAGCAATCAGCCCCAGCATTTT
- | TRBJ2-7 | TRBD1 | TRBV4-1 | CASSQNFAGQAYEQYF | TGCGCCAGCAGCCAAAACTTCGCGGGACAGGCCTACGAGCAGTACTTC